These 31 T cell receptor beta chains were all obtained from the same sample, sequenced in a study of shared clonotypes between healthy human individuals. As defined, naive CD8 cells were CD45RO-negative and positively selected for CCR7, with terminally differentiated effector memory CD45RA+ cells excluded. Sequenced by immunoSEQ multiplex PCR; TCRdb stores in-frame clones only, minus some. The sample has about 600,000 clones; roughly 95% are singletons. Material: naive CD8+ T cells sorted from blood. These receptors came from a woman in her twenties or thirties in good health.

The J gene is TRBJ1-4, the V gene TRBV29-1; D perhaps matches TRBD1 (6 bases). This CDR3 has 13 residues. Per germline, CDR1 SQVTM and CDR2 ANQGSEA. The V gene lost 3 bases and the J gene lost 6 bases, with 11 bases spanning the gap. The DNA of the CDR3 is TGCAGCGTTGAGGGGGGCAATCATGAAAAACTGTTTTTT. Its protein product is CSVEGGNHEKLFF.

The rearrangement links TRBV6-4 to TRBJ2-1; tentative D call: TRBD2 (5 bases). CDR3 length: 15 residues. Germline V gene sequence: CDR1 MRHNA, CDR2 SNTAGT. Between the trimmed V and J ends, which lost 3 bases and 4 bases, there was a span of 13 bases. Written as DNA, the CDR3 is TGTGCCAGCAGTGAGGACGGGGAAGGTTACAATGAGCAGTTCTTC. This codes for CASSEDGEGYNEQFF.

The rearrangement joins TRBV6-5 to TRBJ2-3; 9 bases are a match to TRBD2. The CDR3 runs 14 residues. From germline, CDR1 is MNHEY and CDR2 SVGAGI. With V trimmed by 2 bases and J by 6 bases, 3 bases remained unmatched. The CDR3 DNA follows: TGTGCCAGCAGTTACGCGGGAGGGCGGGATACGCAGTATTTT. Amino acid sequence: CASSYAGGRDTQYF.

The chain employs TRBV28 and TRBJ2-7; D is ambiguous. The germline CDR1 and CDR2 sequences are MDHEN and SYDVKM. Trimming shortened V by 3 bases and J by 2 bases, and 5 bases separated the two germline ends. The CDR3 contains 12 residues. The CDR3 DNA reads TGTGCCAGCAGTTTTGAACCCTACGAGCAGTACTTC. Translation gives CASSFEPYEQYF.

The chain employs TRBV13 and TRBJ2-7, with D unclear. This CDR3 is built from 14 residues. The ends were cut back, 0 bases at V and 7 bases at J, with 13 bases in the middle. Germline V gives CDR1 PRHDT, CDR2 FYEKMQ (reference sequence). The CDR3, as DNA: TGTGCCAGCAGCTTAGGGGACCCTCTCAGAGAGCAGTACTTC. Translating it yields CASSLGDPLREQYF.

The chain combines TRBV20-1 with TRBJ2-1; D remains unclear. The V gene lost 1 base and the J gene lost 8 bases, with 6 bases spanning the gap. The CDR3 extends over 11 amino acids. Germline-derived CDR1 and CDR2 are DFQATT and SNEGSKA (reference sequence). The CDR3 is CSARVQHEQFF. As DNA, the CDR3 is TGCAGTGCTAGAGTACAGCATGAGCAGTTCTTC.

This chain links TRBV5-1 with TRBJ2-1; 11 bases map to TRBD2. The germline V gene has CDR1 SGHRS and CDR2 YFSETQ. This CDR3 has 22 residues. The J segment lost 0 bases and the V segment lost 4 bases, leaving 21 bases of the junction unmatched. The CDR3 DNA sequence: TGCGCCAGCAGCACCCACGAATACTCGGGACTAGCGGCAGGGAGCTCCTACAATGAGCAGTTCTTC. This translates into CASSTHEYSGLAAGSSYNEQFF.

This chain links TRBV11-2 with TRBJ2-1; D possibly corresponds to TRBD2 (7 bases). The CDR3 extends over 16 amino acids. V was trimmed by 0 bases and J by 3 bases, leaving 12 bases between them. Germline V CDR1 and CDR2: SGHAT, FQNNGV. As DNA, the CDR3 is TGTGCCAGCAGCTTAGAGGTGGGAGGGGGCTACAATGAGCAGTTCTTC. Its translation: CASSLEVGGGYNEQFF.

This clone came up once. V gene TRBV7-6 combines with J gene TRBJ2-1; 7 bases fit TRBD2. The CDR3 loop spans 17 amino acids. V lost 1 base and J lost 9; bases outside the gene matches: 15. CDR1 is SGHVS and CDR2 is FNYEAQ in the germline V gene. This CDR3 reads CASSLEETSVLISEQFF. The CDR3, as DNA: TGTGCCAGCAGCTTAGAAGAAACTAGCGTCCTTATCAGTGAGCAGTTCTTC.

V is TRBV13 and J is TRBJ2-7, with 7 bases that match TRBD1. The germline CDR1 and CDR2 sequences are PRHDT and FYEKMQ (reference sequence). The V and J ends lost 0 bases and 6 bases, in that order; junction bases with no gene match: 8. This CDR3 is built from 15 residues. The CDR3 reads CASSLGRRTGPEQYF. The CDR3 DNA sequence: TGTGCCAGCAGCTTAGGCCGGCGGACAGGCCCCGAGCAGTACTTC.

The genes are TRBV5-1 and TRBJ1-2; no clear D. CDR1 is SGHRS and CDR2 is YFSETQ in the germline V gene. The CDR3 extends over 15 amino acids. Trimming took off 2 bases at V and 8 bases at J, with 19 bases between the two ends. The CDR3 reads CASSFNPDGVFGYTF. CDR3 DNA sequence: TGCGCCAGCAGCTTCAACCCTGACGGGGTTTTCGGCTACACCTTC. Full variable domain (missing parts from reference TRBV5-1 and TRBJ1-2): KAGVTQTPRYLIKTRGQQVTLSCSPISGHRSVSWYQQTPGQGLQFLFEYFSETQRNKGNFPGRFSGRQFSNSRSEMNVSTLELGDSALYLCASSFNPDGVFGYTFGSGTRLTVV.

The chain employs TRBV5-4 and TRBJ2-7; tentatively, D is TRBD2 (5 bases). The germline V gene has CDR1 SGHNT and CDR2 YYREEE (reference sequence). With 2 bases removed from V and 6 bases from J, the gap between germline ends came to 15 bases. The CDR3 has 14 residues. This CDR3 reads CASSFFGGDREQYF. The CDR3 coding sequence is TGTGCCAGCAGCTTCTTCGGAGGCGATCGCGAGCAGTACTTC. Looking up the rest from reference TRBV5-4 and TRBJ2-7 gives the full variable domain: ETGVTQSPTHLIKTRGQQVTLRCSSQSGHNTVSWYQQALGQGPQFIFQYYREEENGRGNFPPRFSGLQFPNYSSELNVNALELDDSALYLCASSFFGGDREQYFGPGTRLTVT.

The chain couples TRBV5-4 to TRBJ2-7, with D perhaps being TRBD1 or TRBD2 (5 bases each). In germline, CDR1 is SGHNT, CDR2 YYREEE (reference sequence). CDR3 length equals 14 residues. Trimming pared 1 base from V and 5 bases from J, leaving 13 bases between. CDR3 amino acids: CASSLSGTGDEQYF. In DNA, the CDR3 is TGTGCCAGCAGCTTGTCTGGGACCGGCGACGAGCAGTACTTC. The full variable domain, completed using reference TRBV5-4 and TRBJ2-7, is ETGVTQSPTHLIKTRGQQVTLRCSSQSGHNTVSWYQQALGQGPQFIFQYYREEENGRGNFPPRFSGLQFPNYSSELNVNALELDDSALYLCASSLSGTGDEQYFGPGTRLTVT.

The chain uses TRBV9 and TRBJ2-1, with TRBD2 matching over 8 bases. The CDR3 spans 15 residues. Germline V CDR1 and CDR2: SGDLS, YYNGEE. V was pared by 0 bases and J by 4 bases, with 3 bases of the junction left unmatched. The CDR3 sequence: CASSVAGLDYNEQFF. As DNA, the CDR3 is TGTGCCAGCAGCGTAGCGGGACTAGATTACAATGAGCAGTTCTTC.

This chain links TRBV27 with TRBJ1-1, with D unclear. Trimming took 0 bases from V and 9 from J, leaving 14 bases between them. Per germline, CDR1 MNHEY and CDR2 SMNVEV (reference sequence). The CDR3 is made up of 14 amino acids. The DNA of the CDR3 is TGTGCCAGCAGTTTATCGATTGCTGGCCCTCAAGCTTTCTTT. Its protein product is CASSLSIAGPQAFF.

The chain recombines TRBV27 with TRBJ2-1; 8 bases match TRBD2. In germline, CDR1 is MNHEY, CDR2 SMNVEV (reference sequence). The trim removed 6 bases at V and 3 bases at J, leaving 4 bases unmatched. This CDR3 comprises 14 residues. The CDR3 region has the DNA TGTGCCAGCAGCGAGCGGGAGATCTACAATGAGCAGTTCTTC. Translating gives CASSEREIYNEQFF.

The V and J genes are TRBV11-2 and TRBJ2-1, with D perhaps being TRBD1 or TRBD2 (5 bases each). The CDR3 is made up of 12 amino acids. V gave up 3 bases and J gave up 16 bases, with 16 bases separating them. Germline CDR1 SGHAT, CDR2 FQNNGV. The CDR3 region is CASSLGRLGAFF. DNA of the CDR3: TGTGCCAGCAGCTTGGGACGTCTGGGTGCATTCTTC. Together with reference TRBV11-2 and TRBJ2-1, the CDR3 gives the full variable domain: EAGVAQSPRYKIIEKRQSVAFWCNPISGHATLYWYQQILGQGPKLLIQFQNNGVVDDSQLPKDRFSAERLKGVDSTLKIQPAKLEDSAVYLCASSLGRLGAFFGPGTRLTVL.

The chain recombines TRBV15 with TRBJ2-3; 11 nucleotides line up with TRBD1. CDR1 is LNHNV, CDR2 YYDKDF, per germline (reference sequence). There are 15 residues in the CDR3. The junction had 3 bases not matched to a gene; V was cut back by 3 bases and J by 4 bases. The CDR3 here is CATSSRTGGADTQYF. The DNA of the CDR3 is TGTGCCACCAGCAGTCGGACAGGGGGCGCAGATACGCAGTATTTT.

This chain links TRBV5-6 with TRBJ2-7; D remains ambiguous. The V and J ends lost 0 bases and 3 bases respectively, with 7 bases between them. This CDR3 has 13 amino acids. Looked up from germline, CDR1 is SGHDT and CDR2 is YYEEEE. CDR3 protein: CASSLALDYEQYF. DNA for the CDR3: TGTGCCAGCAGCTTGGCCTTGGACTACGAGCAGTACTTC. Supplemented by reference TRBV5-6 and TRBJ2-7, the full variable domain reads DAGVTQSPTHLIKTRGQQVTLRCSPKSGHDTVSWYQQALGQGPQFIFQYYEEEERQRGNFPDRFSGHQFPNYSSELNVNALLLGDSALYLCASSLALDYEQYFGPGTRLTVT.

V and J are TRBV28 and TRBJ1-1; weak D call: TRBD1 (6 bases). Trimming shortened V by 5 bases and J by 0 bases, and 13 bases separated the two germline ends. CDR3 length: 15 residues. Germline CDR1 reads MDHEN; CDR2 reads SYDVKM. The CDR3 sequence: CASSLWTELNTEAFF. The CDR3 bases are TGTGCCAGCAGTCTCTGGACAGAATTGAACACTGAAGCTTTCTTT.

The V and J genes are TRBV6-6 and TRBJ2-7, with D tentatively TRBD1 or TRBD2 (5 bases each). CDR1 is MNHNY and CDR2 is SVGAGI in the germline V gene (reference sequence). Between the trimmed V and J ends, which lost 4 bases and 4 bases, there was a span of 17 bases. The CDR3 has 15 amino acids. CDR3 sequence reads: CASSFPREGVYEQYF. CDR3 in DNA: TGTGCCAGCAGTTTTCCACGGGAAGGGGTATACGAGCAGTACTTC.

This chain uses TRBV5-8 with TRBJ2-7, with 9 bases fitting TRBD1. The V gene end was trimmed by 2 bases and the J gene end by 4 bases; junction bases not matched to a gene: 4. The CDR3 loop spans 14 amino acids. In germline, CDR1 is SGHTS, CDR2 YDEGEE. DNA for the CDR3: TGTGCCAGCAGCTTTCCGGGACAGGGTTACGAGCAGTACTTC. Translation: CASSFPGQGYEQYF.

The chain uses TRBV29-1 and TRBJ2-3; 7 bases align to TRBD1. The CDR3 contains 15 residues. Germline V gene data show CDR1 as SQVTM and CDR2 as ANQGSEA. V shed 1 base and J 4 bases; nucleotides not matched to a gene: 8. This chain's CDR3 is CSVEVPGQLADTQYF. The CDR3 bases are TGCAGCGTTGAAGTCCCGGGACAGCTGGCAGATACGCAGTATTTT.

In DNA, the CDR3 is TGTGCCAGCAGTCTCCACTCCCGCTGGGAGCAGTTCTTC. Amino acid sequence: CASSLHSRWEQFF. The gene calls are TRBV27 and TRBJ2-1; D ambiguous. V was clipped by 5 bases and J by 10 bases, with 15 bases between them. This CDR3 contains 13 residues. Germline CDR1 and CDR2: MNHEY and SMNVEV (reference sequence).

The chain carries TRBV2 and TRBJ1-2; D not resolved. The CDR3 consists of 14 residues. Trimming pared 1 base from V and 0 bases from J, leaving 6 bases between. CDR1 SNHLY and CDR2 FYNNEI come from the germline V gene. The CDR3: CASSEDMSNYGYTF. CDR3 in DNA: TGTGCCAGCAGTGAAGACATGTCTAACTATGGCTACACCTTC.

The genes are TRBV19 and TRBJ2-7; D uncertain. Deletions cut 1 base from V and 0 bases from J, with 10 bases between. CDR1 and CDR2 from the germline V gene are LNHDA and SQIVND (reference sequence). The CDR3 totals 15 residues. As DNA, the CDR3 is TGTGCCAGTAGTATAGCGTCCGGATACTCCTACGAGCAGTACTTC. This gives the protein CASSIASGYSYEQYF.

The rearrangement uses TRBV7-2 and TRBJ1-1; tentatively, D is TRBD1 (5 bases). Germline assignment: CDR1 SGHTA and CDR2 FQGNSA. Trimming stripped 8 bases from V and 1 base from J, with 8 bases between. The CDR3 length is 12 residues. The chain's CDR3 is CASVDRNTEAFF. CDR3 DNA: TGTGCCAGCGTTGACAGGAACACTGAAGCTTTCTTT.

The rearrangement links TRBV9 to TRBJ2-7, with D hard to call. Per the germline V gene, CDR1 is SGDLS and CDR2 is YYNGEE. Trimming removed 4 bases from V and 5 bases from J, with 16 bases in between. This CDR3 is 14 amino acids long. The CDR3 DNA sequence: TGTGCCAGCAGCCCGAGAACGCTAGTTCACGAGCAGTACTTC. It is translated as CASSPRTLVHEQYF.

The chain recombines TRBV19 with TRBJ2-5; D assignment may be TRBD1 or TRBD2 (5 bases each). Per germline, CDR1 LNHDA and CDR2 SQIVND (reference sequence). Trimming left V 1 base short and J 2 bases short, with 11 bases between. The CDR3 is 15 amino acids. CDR3 residues: CASSIGGDGQETQYF. The CDR3 DNA reads as TGTGCCAGTAGTATAGGAGGGGATGGGCAAGAGACCCAGTACTTC.

The rearrangement joins TRBV6-1 to TRBJ1-5, with a tentative D call TRBD1 (6 bases). Between the trimmed V and J ends, which lost 2 bases and 3 bases, there was a span of 11 bases. This CDR3 has 15 residues. The germline V gene encodes CDR1 MNHNS and CDR2 SASEGT. CDR3 coding DNA: TGTGCCAGCAGTGAACTCAGGGGTACCAATCAGCCCCAGCATTTT. Translating it yields CASSELRGTNQPQHF.

Points on this clone: Its ends do not fully match the called genes, so a read error is possible. This rearrangement joins TRBV2 to TRBJ2-4; 9 nucleotides align to TRBD2. The CDR3 runs 15 residues. Germline CDR1 SNHLY, CDR2 FYNNEI. CDR3 region: CASSDGGRALSIKYF. DNA of the CDR3: TGTGCCAGCAGTGACGGCGGGAGGGCCTTGAGCATTAAGTACTTC. Based on the CDR3 plus reference TRBV2 and TRBJ2-4, the full variable domain is EPEVTQTPSHQVTQMGQEVILRCVPISNHLYFYWYRQILGQKVEFLVSFYNNEISEKSEIFDDQFSVERPDGSNFTLKIRSTKLEDSAMYFCASSDGGRALSIKYFGAGTRLSVL.